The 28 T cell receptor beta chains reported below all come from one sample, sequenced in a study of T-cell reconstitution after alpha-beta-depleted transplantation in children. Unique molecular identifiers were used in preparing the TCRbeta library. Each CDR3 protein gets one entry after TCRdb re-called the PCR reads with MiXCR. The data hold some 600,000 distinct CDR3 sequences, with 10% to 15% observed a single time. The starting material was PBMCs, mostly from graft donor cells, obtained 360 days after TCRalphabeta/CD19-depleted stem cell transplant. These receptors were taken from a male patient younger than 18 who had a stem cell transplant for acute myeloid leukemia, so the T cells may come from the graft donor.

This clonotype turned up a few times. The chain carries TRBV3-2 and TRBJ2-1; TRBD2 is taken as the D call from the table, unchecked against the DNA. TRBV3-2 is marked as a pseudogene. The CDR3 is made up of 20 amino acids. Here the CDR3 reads CASSPLPGLKYVSFYNEQFF. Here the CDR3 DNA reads TGTGCCAGCAGCCCCTTACCGGGACTAAAATATGTTTCCTTTTACAATGAGCAGTTCTTC.

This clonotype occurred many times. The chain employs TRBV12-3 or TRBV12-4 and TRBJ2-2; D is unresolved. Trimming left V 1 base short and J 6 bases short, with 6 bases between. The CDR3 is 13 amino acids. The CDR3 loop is CASSLGTSGELFF. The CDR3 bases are TGTGCCAGCAGTTTAGGGACCTCCGGGGAGCTGTTTTTT.

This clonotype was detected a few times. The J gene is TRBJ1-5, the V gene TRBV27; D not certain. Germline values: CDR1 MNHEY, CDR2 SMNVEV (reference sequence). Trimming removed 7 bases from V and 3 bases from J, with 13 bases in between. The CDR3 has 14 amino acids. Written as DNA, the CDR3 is TGTGCCAGCAAATCGTACGGACTCAATCAGCCCCAGCATTTT. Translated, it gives CASKSYGLNQPQHF.

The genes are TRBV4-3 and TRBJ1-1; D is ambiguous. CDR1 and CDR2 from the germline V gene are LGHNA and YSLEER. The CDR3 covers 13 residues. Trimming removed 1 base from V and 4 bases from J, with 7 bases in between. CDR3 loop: CASSQGPGTEAFF. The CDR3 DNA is TGCGCCAGCAGCCAAGGACCAGGCACTGAAGCTTTCTTT.

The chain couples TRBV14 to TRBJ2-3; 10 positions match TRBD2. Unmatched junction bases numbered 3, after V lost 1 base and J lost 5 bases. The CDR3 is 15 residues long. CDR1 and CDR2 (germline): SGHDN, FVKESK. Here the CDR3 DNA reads TGTGCCAGCAGCCAAGCAGCGGGAGGGCGAGATACGCAGTATTTT. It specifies CASSQAAGGRDTQYF.

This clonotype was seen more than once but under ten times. CDR3: CASSFGAGLAGGSYNEQFF. CDR3 DNA: TGTGCCAGCAGTTTCGGGGCGGGACTAGCGGGAGGGTCCTACAATGAGCAGTTCTTC. The chain links TRBV28 to TRBJ2-1; TRBD2 agrees at 16 bases. Germline assignment: CDR1 MDHEN and CDR2 SYDVKM. The CDR3 length is 19 residues. J gave up 1 base and V 3 bases, and 6 bases lay outside the gene matches.

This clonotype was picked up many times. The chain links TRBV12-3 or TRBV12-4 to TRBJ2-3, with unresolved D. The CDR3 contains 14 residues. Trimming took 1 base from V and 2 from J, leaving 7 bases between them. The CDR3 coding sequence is TGTGCCAGCAGTTTAGACTTGCCCACAGATACGCAGTATTTT. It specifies CASSLDLPTDTQYF.

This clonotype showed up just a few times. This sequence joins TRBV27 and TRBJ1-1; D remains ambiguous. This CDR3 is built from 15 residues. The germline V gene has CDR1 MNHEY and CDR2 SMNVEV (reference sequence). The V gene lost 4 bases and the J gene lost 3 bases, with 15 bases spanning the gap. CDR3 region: CASSSSVRGDTEAFF. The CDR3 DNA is TGTGCCAGCAGTTCATCAGTTCGAGGTGACACTGAAGCTTTCTTT.

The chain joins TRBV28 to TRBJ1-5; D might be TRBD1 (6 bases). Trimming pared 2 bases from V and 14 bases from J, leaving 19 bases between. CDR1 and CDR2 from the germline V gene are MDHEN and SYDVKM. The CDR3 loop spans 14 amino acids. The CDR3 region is CASSLLSVGGSEHF. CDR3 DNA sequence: TGTGCCAGCAGTTTACTGTCTGTAGGGGGGAGCGAGCATTTT.

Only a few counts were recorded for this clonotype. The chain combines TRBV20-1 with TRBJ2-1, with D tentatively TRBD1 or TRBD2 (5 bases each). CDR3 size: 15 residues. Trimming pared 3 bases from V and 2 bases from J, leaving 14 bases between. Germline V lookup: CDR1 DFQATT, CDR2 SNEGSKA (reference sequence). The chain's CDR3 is CSASTPGRTYNEQFF. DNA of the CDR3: TGCAGTGCTAGCACCCCGGGACGTACCTACAATGAGCAGTTCTTC.

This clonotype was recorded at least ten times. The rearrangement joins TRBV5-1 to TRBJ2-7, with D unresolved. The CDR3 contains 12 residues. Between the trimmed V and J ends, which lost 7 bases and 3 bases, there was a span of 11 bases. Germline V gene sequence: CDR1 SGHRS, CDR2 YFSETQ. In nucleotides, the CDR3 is TGCGCCAGCGGTGACGGAGACTACGAGCAGTACTTC. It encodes CASGDGDYEQYF.

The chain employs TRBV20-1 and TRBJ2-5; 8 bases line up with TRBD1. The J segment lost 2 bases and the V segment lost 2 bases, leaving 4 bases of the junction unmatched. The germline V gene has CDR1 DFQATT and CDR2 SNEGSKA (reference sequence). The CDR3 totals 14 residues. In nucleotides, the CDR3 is TGCAGTGCTAGAATACAGGGGGGACAAGAGACCCAGTACTTC. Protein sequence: CSARIQGGQETQYF.

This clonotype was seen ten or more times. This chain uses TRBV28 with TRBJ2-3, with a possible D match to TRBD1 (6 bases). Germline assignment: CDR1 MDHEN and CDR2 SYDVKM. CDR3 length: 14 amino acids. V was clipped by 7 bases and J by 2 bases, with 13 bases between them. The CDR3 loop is CASTPDRVTDTQYF. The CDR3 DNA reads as TGTGCCAGCACCCCGGACAGAGTCACAGATACGCAGTATTTT.

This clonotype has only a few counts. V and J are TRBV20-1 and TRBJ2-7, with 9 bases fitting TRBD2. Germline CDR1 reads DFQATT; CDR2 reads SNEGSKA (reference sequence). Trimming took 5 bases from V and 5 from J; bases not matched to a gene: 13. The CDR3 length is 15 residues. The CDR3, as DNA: TGCAGTGCTTGTCTAGCGGGGCCCATCAGCGACGAGCAGTACTTC. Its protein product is CSACLAGPISDEQYF.

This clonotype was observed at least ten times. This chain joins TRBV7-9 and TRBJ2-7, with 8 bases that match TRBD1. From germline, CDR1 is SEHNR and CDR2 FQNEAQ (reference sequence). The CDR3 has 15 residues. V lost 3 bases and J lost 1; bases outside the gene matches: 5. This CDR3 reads CASSFRTGNSYEQYF. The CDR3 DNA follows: TGTGCCAGCAGCTTTAGGACAGGGAATTCCTACGAGCAGTACTTC. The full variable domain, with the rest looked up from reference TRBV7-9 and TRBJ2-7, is DTGVSQNPRHKITKRGQNVTFRCDPISEHNRLYWYRQTLGQGPEFLTYFQNEAQLEKSRLLSDRFSAERPKGSFSTLEIQRTEQGDSAMYLCASSFRTGNSYEQYFGPGTRLTVT.

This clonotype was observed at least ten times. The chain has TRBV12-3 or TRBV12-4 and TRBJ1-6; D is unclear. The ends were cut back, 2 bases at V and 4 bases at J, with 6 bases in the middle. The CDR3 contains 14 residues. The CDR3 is CASSLSGYNSPLHF. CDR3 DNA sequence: TGTGCCAGCAGTTTATCGGGATATAATTCACCCCTCCACTTT.

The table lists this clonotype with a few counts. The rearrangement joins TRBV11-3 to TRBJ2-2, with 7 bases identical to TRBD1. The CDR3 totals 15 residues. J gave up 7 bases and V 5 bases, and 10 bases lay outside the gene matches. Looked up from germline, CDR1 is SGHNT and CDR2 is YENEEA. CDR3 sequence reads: CASSNKGAQSGELFF. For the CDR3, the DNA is TGTGCCAGCAGCAACAAGGGGGCGCAGAGCGGGGAGCTGTTTTTT.

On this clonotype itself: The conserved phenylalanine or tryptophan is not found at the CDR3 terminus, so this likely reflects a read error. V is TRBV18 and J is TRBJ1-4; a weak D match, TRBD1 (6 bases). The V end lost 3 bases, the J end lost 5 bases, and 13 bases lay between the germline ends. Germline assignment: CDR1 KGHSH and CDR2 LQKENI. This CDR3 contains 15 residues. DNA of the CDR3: TGTGCCAGCTCACCCCCAGGGGCGAAGAATGAAAAACTGTTTTGT. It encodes CASSPPGAKNEKLFC.

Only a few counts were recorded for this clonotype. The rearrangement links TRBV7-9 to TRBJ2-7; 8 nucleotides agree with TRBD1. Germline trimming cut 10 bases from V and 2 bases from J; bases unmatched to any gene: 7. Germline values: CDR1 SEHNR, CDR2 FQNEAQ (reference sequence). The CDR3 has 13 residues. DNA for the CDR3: TGTGCCATCACCTCGGACAGGGCCTACGAGCAGTACTTC. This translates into CAITSDRAYEQYF.

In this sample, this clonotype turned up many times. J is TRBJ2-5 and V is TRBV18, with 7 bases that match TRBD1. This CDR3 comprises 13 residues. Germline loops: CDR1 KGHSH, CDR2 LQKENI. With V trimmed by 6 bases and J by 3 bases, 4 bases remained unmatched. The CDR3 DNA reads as TGTGCCAGCTCCCCCGACAGGGAAGAGACCCAGTACTTC. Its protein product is CASSPDREETQYF.

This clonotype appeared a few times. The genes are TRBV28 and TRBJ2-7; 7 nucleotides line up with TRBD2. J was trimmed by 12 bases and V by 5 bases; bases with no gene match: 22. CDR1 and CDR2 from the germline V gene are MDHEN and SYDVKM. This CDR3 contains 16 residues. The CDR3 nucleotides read TGTGCCAGCAGTGACCCTAGTGGCGGGAGAGGTAAAAGCTGGTACTTC. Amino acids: CASSDPSGGRGKSWYF.

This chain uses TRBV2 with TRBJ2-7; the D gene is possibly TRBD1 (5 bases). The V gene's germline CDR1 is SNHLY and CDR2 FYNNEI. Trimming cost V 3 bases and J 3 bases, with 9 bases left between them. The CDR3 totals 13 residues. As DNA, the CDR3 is TGTGCCAGCAGTGACCAGGGTTACTACGAGCAGTACTTC. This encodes CASSDQGYYEQYF.

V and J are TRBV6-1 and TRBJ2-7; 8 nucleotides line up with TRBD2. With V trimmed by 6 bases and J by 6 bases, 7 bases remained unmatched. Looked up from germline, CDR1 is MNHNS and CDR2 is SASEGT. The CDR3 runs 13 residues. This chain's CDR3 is CASRWTSNFEQYF. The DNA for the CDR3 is TGTGCCAGCAGGTGGACTAGCAACTTCGAGCAGTACTTC.

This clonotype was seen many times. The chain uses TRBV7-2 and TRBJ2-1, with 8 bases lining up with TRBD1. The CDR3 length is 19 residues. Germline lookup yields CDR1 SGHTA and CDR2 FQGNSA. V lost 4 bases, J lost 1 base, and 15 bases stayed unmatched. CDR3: CASSYPQSQGEGSYNEQFF. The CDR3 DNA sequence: TGTGCCAGCAGCTATCCCCAGTCACAGGGGGAAGGATCCTACAATGAGCAGTTCTTC.

CDR3 amino acids: CASSQDPGARGYTF. The CDR3 DNA follows: TGTGCCAGCAGCCAAGATCCGGGGGCGCGTGGCTACACCTTC. The rearrangement links TRBV4-2 to TRBJ1-2; the D gene is possibly TRBD1 (6 bases). This CDR3 has 14 residues. CDR1 is LGHNA and CDR2 is YNFKEQ in the germline V gene. The V end was cut by 0 bases, the J end by 7 bases, with 12 bases between.

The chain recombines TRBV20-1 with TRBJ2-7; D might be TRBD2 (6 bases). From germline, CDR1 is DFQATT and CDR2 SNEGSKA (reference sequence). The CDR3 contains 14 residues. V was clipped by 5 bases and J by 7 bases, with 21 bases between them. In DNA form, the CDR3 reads TGCAGTGCTTCTTACAGACTAGAAACGGGGGAGCAGTACTTC. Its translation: CSASYRLETGEQYF.

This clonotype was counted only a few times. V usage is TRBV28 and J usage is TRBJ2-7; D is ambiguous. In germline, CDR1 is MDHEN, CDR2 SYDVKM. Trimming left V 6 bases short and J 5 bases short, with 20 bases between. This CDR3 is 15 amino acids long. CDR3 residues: CASSSPGLNTDEQYF. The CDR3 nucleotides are TGTGCCAGCAGCTCCCCCGGCTTGAATACTGACGAGCAGTACTTC.

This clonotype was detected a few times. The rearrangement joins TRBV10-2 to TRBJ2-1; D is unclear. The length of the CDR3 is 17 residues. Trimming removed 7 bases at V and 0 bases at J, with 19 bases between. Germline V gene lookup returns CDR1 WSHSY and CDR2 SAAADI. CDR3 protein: CASIKKGPQSSYNEQFF. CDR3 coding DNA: TGCGCCAGCATCAAAAAGGGTCCCCAGAGCTCCTACAATGAGCAGTTCTTC.